What follows describes a single T cell receptor (beta chain). Its target is unknown. Clones were read by immunoSEQ multiplex PCR, and TCRdb kept only the in-frame ones, dropping some. The top ten hold 0.85% to 1.4% of the sample, which has about 56,000 clones, around 97% seen once. The data originate from a study of siplizumab effects on memory and regulatory T cells. Overall study results and limits: Versus approximately 29% in controls, the mappable alloreactive CD4+ clones averaged roughly 75% Treg-derived with siplizumab. Naive T cell populations appeared to exhibit greater diversity than memory cells and appeared to be major alloresponse contributors. Unstimulated subsets contained matches for only a minor fraction of alloreactive clones.

This clonotype was obtained from a human donor in good health. Sequences were obtained from naive CD8+ T cells sorted from blood.

The CDR3: CASSQVMNTGELFF. In DNA, the CDR3 is TGCGCCAGCAGCCAAGTCATGAACACCGGGGAGCTGTTTTTT. This chain uses TRBV4-1 with TRBJ2-2; D uncertain. V dropped 1 base and J dropped 1 base, with 4 bases sitting between them. The CDR3 has 14 amino acids. The germline CDR1 and CDR2 sequences are MGHRA and YSYEKL.